This T cell receptor (beta chain) was captured in a study of PD-1 blockade in classical Hodgkin lymphoma. Study results and caveats: Exclusion was applied to patients who started nivolumab under 1 year after ASCT. The causes of the repertoire differences, possibly disease activity or prior therapy, remain undefined. Healthy donors were reported to have higher baseline TCR diversity than newly diagnosed patients. By C4D1 there was a significant rise in CD4+ TCR diversity but not in CD8+ TCR diversity.

TCRdb keeps only in-frame clones here, not all; method: immunoSEQ multiplex PCR. This table holds around 57,000 clones, approximately 86% found once. Time point specified: cycle 4 day 1 (C4D1), after less than 7 weeks of nivolumab. Patients all relapsed after autologous stem cell transplantation, and there was variation in brentuximab vedotin exposure. The ends were cut back, 3 bases at V and 5 bases at J, with 6 bases in the middle. The CDR3 is made up of 12 amino acids. Germline V gene lookup returns CDR1 SGDLS and CDR2 YYNGEE. Worth noting for this clone: Its antigen is not known.

The chain couples TRBV9 to TRBJ2-1, with D perhaps matching TRBD2 (6 bases). This clonotype originated in a human donor with classical Hodgkin lymphoma. The source material was peripheral blood mononuclear cells (PBMCs), sampled before the fourth cycle of nivolumab. The CDR3: CASSGGDNEQFF. The CDR3 nucleotides are TGTGCCAGCAGCGGGGGGGACAATGAGCAGTTCTTC.